These T cell receptor beta chains were read from a single sample in a study of CD8 T cell repertoires and HIV-1 epitope variants. Method: immunoSEQ multiplex PCR; TCRdb's copy keeps in-frame clones and lacks some. This repertoire shows under 7,500 clones, under 70% found once; its top ten account for 43%. These receptors' antigens are unknown. What was sequenced was cultured CD8+ T cells derived from PBMCs. These receptors all come from a male donor with HIV. Both conserved end residues are part of each CDR3. Fields, in order: J gene, D gene, CDR3 length, clone size, V gene, CDR3 DNA, CDR3 protein. A D gene is named only where the DNA matches it firmly. Expanded clones are given a class, and other clones once, few, many or no size at all.

TRBJ2-5 | - | 15 | - | TRBV4-3 | TGCGCCAGCAGCCAAGAAATAGGCAGGGATGAGACCCAGTACTTC | CASSQEIGRDETQYF
TRBJ1-5 | - | 14 | - | TRBV5-5 | TGTGCCAGCAGCTTGGCCGGGGGTCGTCAGCCCCAGCATTTT | CASSLAGGRQPQHF
TRBJ1-3 | TRBD1 | 14 | - | TRBV6-1 | TGTGCCAGCAGCACAGGGGAGACTGGAAACACCATATATTTT | CASSTGETGNTIYF
TRBJ1-2 | - | 12 | - | TRBV30 | TGTGCCTGGAGTGGGGAGAACTATGGCTACACCTTC | CAWSGENYGYTF
TRBJ1-2 | - | 16 | few | TRBV5-2 | TGTGCCAGCAAACGGGTCGGAGTACGAAAGACCTATGGCTACACCTTC | CASKRVGVRKTYGYTF
TRBJ2-2 | - | 17 | - | TRBV4-2 | TGTGCCAGCAGCCAAGAGAGGAGCAGGGTCAACACCGGGGAGCTGTTTTTT | CASSQERSRVNTGELFF
TRBJ2-7 | TRBD2 | 16 | - | TRBV4-1 | TGCGCCAGCAGCGAGGGGACTAGCGGGTATCCCTACGAGCAGTACTTC | CASSEGTSGYPYEQYF
TRBJ2-7 | - | 14 | - | TRBV27 | TGTGCCAGCAGCCCCGGGGCGATTACCTACGAGCAGTACTTC | CASSPGAITYEQYF
TRBJ2-7 | TRBD2 | 15 | - | TRBV9 | TGTGCCAGCAGCGCAGGGACTAGCGGCTCCTACGAGCAGTACTTC | CASSAGTSGSYEQYF
TRBJ2-5 | TRBD1 | 16 | - | TRBV10-3 | TGTGCCATCAGTGACCCCGGACAGGGGGCCGGGGAGACCCAGTACTTC | CAISDPGQGAGETQYF
TRBJ2-1 | - | 14 | few | TRBV18 | TGTGCCAGCTCACCCCCGGGCACCTACAATGAGCAGTTCTTC | CASSPPGTYNEQFF
TRBJ1-6 | - | 16 | - | TRBV19 | TGTGCCAGTAGTAAGGTCCGGGCGTCCTATAATTCACCCCTCCACTTT | CASSKVRASYNSPLHF
TRBJ2-1 | - | 14 | once | TRBV6-5 | TGTGCCAGCAGTTACCTTGGGCGGTCCAATGAGCAGTTCTTC | CASSYLGRSNEQFF
TRBJ2-5 | - | 14 | - | TRBV28 | TGTGCCAGCAGCCCAGGACAGCTTCAAGAGACCCAGTACTTC | CASSPGQLQETQYF
TRBJ2-7 | - | 13 | - | TRBV16 | TGTGCCAGCAGACCGGGATTCTCCTACGAGCAGTACTTC | CASRPGFSYEQYF
TRBJ2-1 | - | 15 | - | TRBV7-2 | TGTGCCAGCAGCTTAGGGACTACCACCTACAATGAGCAGTTCTTC | CASSLGTTTYNEQFF
TRBJ1-1 | TRBD1 | 13 | - | TRBV6-5 | TGTGCCAGCAGTCCCCGGGGGACAGAAGAAGCTTTCTTT | CASSPRGTEEAFF
TRBJ1-1 | - | 18 | - | TRBV18 | TGTGCCAGCTCACTCAAAAACAGGGACCTCCTTCTCGGGGCTGAAGCTTTCTTT | CASSLKNRDLLLGAEAFF
TRBJ2-7 | - | 13 | - | TRBV19 | TGTGCCAGTAGTTCCTCACATACCTACGAGCAGTACTTC | CASSSSHTYEQYF
TRBJ1-2 | TRBD1 | 12 | few | TRBV6-6 | TGTGCCACCGCGGGACAGGACTATGGCTACACCTTC | CATAGQDYGYTF
TRBJ1-1 | TRBD1 | 17 | - | TRBV5-6 | TGTGCCAGCAGCGAAGAGTGGGACAGGGTGGGAAACACTGAAGCTTTCTTT | CASSEEWDRVGNTEAFF
TRBJ2-3 | TRBD2 | 16 | few | TRBV11-1 | TGTGCCAGCAGCTTAGAACTAGCGGGGGGGCCAGATACGCAGTATTTT | CASSLELAGGPDTQYF
TRBJ2-1 | TRBD2 | 15 | - | TRBV9 | TGTGCCAGCAGCGTATTCGGTAGCGGGAACCATGAGCAGTTCTTC | CASSVFGSGNHEQFF
TRBJ2-1 | - | 15 | once | TRBV19 | TGTGCCAGTAACCCGGGACTGGGCCCGCGGGGTGAGCAGTTCTTC | CASNPGLGPRGEQFF
TRBJ2-1 | - | 12 | - | TRBV14 | TGTGCCAGCAGCTCCCTAGCGAATGAGCAGTTCTTC | CASSSLANEQFF
TRBJ1-4 | - | 15 | - | TRBV5-4 | TGTGCCAGCAGCCCGGGGGACGGGGGTAATGAAAAACTGTTTTTT | CASSPGDGGNEKLFF
TRBJ2-2 | - | 15 | - | TRBV11-2 | TGTGCCAGCAGCCCGGGACCACTGATCACCGGGGAGCTGTTTTTT | CASSPGPLITGELFF
TRBJ2-7 | - | 15 | - | TRBV4-3 | TGCGCCAGCAGCCTTGGGGGGGGCGGATCCTACGAGCAGTACTTC | CASSLGGGGSYEQYF
TRBJ2-6 | - | 20 | - | TRBV2 | TGTGCCAGCAGGGCGGGACTCATAGTAGACTCCCTTTCTGGGGCCAACGTCCTGACTTTC | CASRAGLIVDSLSGANVLTF
TRBJ2-7 | TRBD1 | 17 | few | TRBV5-8 | TGTGCCAGCAGCCCTTACGATCCGGACAGGGAATACTACGAGCAGTACTTC | CASSPYDPDREYYEQYF
TRBJ2-2 | - | 19 | - | TRBV5-6 | TGTGCCAGCAGCTTTGCCCCTGCCTCGGCTCACCCGAACACCGGGGAGCTGTTTTTT | CASSFAPASAHPNTGELFF
TRBJ2-3 | TRBD2 | 14 | - | TRBV7-9 | TGTGCCAGCAGCACTAGCGGCAACACAGATACGCAGTATTTT | CASSTSGNTDTQYF
TRBJ2-7 | TRBD1 | 14 | few | TRBV19 | TGTGCCAGTAGTCCCTGGGACAGTGCCTACGAGCAGTACTTC | CASSPWDSAYEQYF
TRBJ2-7 | - | 16 | - | TRBV28 | TGTGCCAGCAGTTTGGCTGAAAGAACGGACTCCTACGAGCAGTACTTC | CASSLAERTDSYEQYF
TRBJ1-2 | - | 16 | once | TRBV9 | TGTGCCAGCAGCGTAGGCGGGAACAGGGTAGACTATGGCTACACCTTC | CASSVGGNRVDYGYTF
TRBJ2-7 | - | 13 | few | TRBV7-9 | TGTGCCAGCAGTCGGACAGATACCTACGAGCAGTACTTC | CASSRTDTYEQYF
TRBJ1-1 | - | 15 | - | TRBV7-9 | TGTGCCAGCACCGCGGACGGGGGACTGAACACTGAAGCTTTCTTT | CASTADGGLNTEAFF
TRBJ1-5 | - | 17 | - | TRBV5-6 | TGTGCCAGCAGCTTTGGGGAGGACGTCAATAGCAATCAGCCCCAGCATTTT | CASSFGEDVNSNQPQHF
TRBJ1-4 | - | 15 | - | TRBV19 | TGTGCCAGTAGTCCCGGGGCGGGGGCTAATGAAAAACTGTTTTTT | CASSPGAGANEKLFF
TRBJ2-1 | - | 19 | - | TRBV11-2 | TGTGCCAGCAGCCAGAGGGGGGCTCTAGCTTTCATGCCCTACAATGAGCAGTTCTTC | CASSQRGALAFMPYNEQFF
TRBJ2-4 | TRBD1 | 18 | few | TRBV19 | TGTGCCAGTACCGCCGGGACAGGGAGGGACCTAGCCAAAAACATTCAGTACTTC | CASTAGTGRDLAKNIQYF
TRBJ2-2 | - | 13 | - | TRBV19 | TGTGCCAGTAGTATAGGGGGCACCGGGGAGCTGTTTTTT | CASSIGGTGELFF